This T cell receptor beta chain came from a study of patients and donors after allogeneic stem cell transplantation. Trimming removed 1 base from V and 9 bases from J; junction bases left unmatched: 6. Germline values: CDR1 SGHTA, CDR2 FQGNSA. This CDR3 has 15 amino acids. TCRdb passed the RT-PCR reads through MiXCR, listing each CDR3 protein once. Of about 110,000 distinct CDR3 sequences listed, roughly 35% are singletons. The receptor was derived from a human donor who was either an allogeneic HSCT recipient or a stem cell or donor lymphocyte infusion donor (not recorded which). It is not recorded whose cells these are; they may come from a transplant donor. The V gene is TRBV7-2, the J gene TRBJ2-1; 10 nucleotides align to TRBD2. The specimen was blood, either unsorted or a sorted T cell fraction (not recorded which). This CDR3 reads CASSLEAGGRGEQFF. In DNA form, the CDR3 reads TGTGCCAGCAGCTTAGAAGCGGGAGGGCGAGGTGAGCAGTTCTTC.